The T cell receptor beta chain described here comes from a study of OX40 agonist ivuxolimab in advanced cancers. Looking at the study overall: Age averaged around 58 years (range roughly 23 to 90), and around 87% were male. Partial responses were achieved by three patients, of whom one had hepatocellular carcinoma and two had cutaneous melanoma.

TCRdb's table, derived via immunoSEQ multiplex PCR, lists solely in-frame clones and lacks some. The table lists tens of thousands of clones, 81% of them singletons, with 3.5% to 6% in the top ten. CDR1 GTSNPN and CDR2 SVGIG come from the germline V gene (reference sequence). V dropped 0 bases and J dropped 5; count of bases not matched to a gene: 6. CDR3 size: 14 residues. The origin of this receptor is an adult with an advanced solid tumor such as melanoma, head and neck, liver or kidney cancer. The chain recombines TRBV30 with TRBJ2-5; 7 nucleotides agree with TRBD2. Specimen: CD4+ or CD8+ T cells sorted from blood, collected in a trial of the OX40 agonist ivuxolimab. The CDR3 reads CAWSVRGSLETQYF. DNA for the CDR3: TGTGCCTGGAGTGTACGCGGGAGCCTGGAGACCCAGTACTTC.